The present T cell receptor (beta chain) was sequenced within a study of shared clonotypes between healthy human individuals. Unsorted samples used roughly 99 million PBMCs for genomic DNA. Several immunoSEQ plates held equal portions of the genomic DNA taken from each subset. Sequencing was performed with immunoSEQ multiplex PCR; in TCRdb, only in-frame clones are kept and a portion is missing. The sample holds 550,000 to 600,000 clones; around 80% are singletons and the top ten take more than 10%. V lost 5 bases to trimming and J lost 6 bases, with 13 bases between them. Germline V gives CDR1 SQVTM, CDR2 ANQGSEA. This CDR3 spans 12 amino acids.

The sequence was obtained from a woman aged 40-49 years in good health. Some clones in this sample may be carry-over from other donors' samples. The source material was PBMCs. The genes are TRBV29-1 and TRBJ1-1; D gene uncertain. The CDR3 here is CSVSRGDAEAFF. DNA for the CDR3: TGCAGCGTTAGTCGGGGAGACGCTGAAGCTTTCTTT.